These T cell receptor beta chains were read from a single sample in a study of CD4+ T cells in melanoma. The assay was immunoSEQ multiplex PCR, and TCRdb's table has in-frame clones only and misses some. The table records roughly 110,000 clones, 80% to 95% of them present only once. Sequencing was carried out using peripheral blood. All receptors come from a human donor with melanoma. The CDR3 runs from the conserved cysteine through the conserved F or W. D genes are given only for firm matches. Size tells how often a clone was seen (once, few, many) or the class of an expanded clone, and some rows leave it out.

>TRBV29-1|.|TRBJ2-7|TRBD2
TGCAGCGTTGAAGAGGGGGGGAACGAGCAGTACTTC
CSVEEGGNEQYF
>TRBV10-3|.|TRBJ2-5|.
TGTGCCATCAGTGAGAGGGTGGAGACCCAGTACTTC
CAISERVETQYF
>TRBV30|.|TRBJ1-3|TRBD1
TGTGCCCAGGGGGGGGCCCCCTCTGGAAACACCATATATTTT
CAQGGAPSGNTIYF
>TRBV5-1|.|TRBJ2-2|.
TGCGCCAGCAGTCCCTGGGGGGCGAACACCGGGGAGCTGTTTTTT
CASSPWGANTGELFF
>TRBV4-2|.|TRBJ2-1|TRBD2
TGTGCCAGCAGCCAAGTCCAGCGGGATACCAGCTCCTACAATGAGCAGTTCTTC
CASSQVQRDTSSYNEQFF
>TRBV6-8|.|TRBJ2-7|.
TGTGCCAGCAGCTCATCCCACCCTACTAGGCGGGGAAACTACGAGCAGTACTTC
CASSSSHPTRRGNYEQYF
>TRBV21-1|once|TRBJ1-4|.
TGTGCCAGCAGCAAAGTAAGTGGACAGGCGAATGAAAAACTGTTTTTT
CASSKVSGQANEKLFF
>TRBV30|.|TRBJ1-3|.
TGTGCCTGGAGTGTATATACAGGGCGGTTTCCTGGAAACACCATATATTTT
CAWSVYTGRFPGNTIYF
>TRBV6-5|.|TRBJ1-1|.
TGTGCCAGCAGTGCGGCGGGGGGAGCTTTCTTT
CASSAAGGAFF
>TRBV7-6|once|TRBJ2-5|.
TGTGCCAGCAGCGCAGACTGGAGTGAGACCCAGTACTTC
CASSADWSETQYF
>TRBV4-2|.|TRBJ2-7|TRBD1
TGTGCCAGCAGCCAAGAGAGAGTCTGGGGACAGTTCCCTGCCTACGAGCAGTACTTC
CASSQERVWGQFPAYEQYF
>TRBV18|.|TRBJ2-2|TRBD2
TGTGCCAGCTCACGGGTGACTAGCGGGAGGGGCACCGGGGAGCTGTTTTTT
CASSRVTSGRGTGELFF
>TRBV27|once|TRBJ1-6|.
TGTGCCAGCAGTTTTCAGGGTTCTTCACCCCTCCACTTT
CASSFQGSSPLHF
>TRBV18|.|TRBJ1-1|.
TGTGCCAGCTCACCAGCTCAGGGGAACACTGAAGCTTTCTTT
CASSPAQGNTEAFF
>TRBV7-3|.|TRBJ2-3|TRBD2
TGTGCCAGCAGCTCCCGAATAGCGGGCGGGGCAGATACGCAGTATTTT
CASSSRIAGGADTQYF
>TRBV30|.|TRBJ1-1|.
TGTGCCTGGAGTGTACGGCGGAGTGAAGCTTTCTTT
CAWSVRRSEAFF
>TRBV2|.|TRBJ1-4|.
TGTGCCAGCAGTGCAAGTACAACTAATGAAAAACTGTTTTTT
CASSASTTNEKLFF
>TRBV28|.|TRBJ1-2|TRBD1
TGTGCCAGCAGTTTAATCCGCGGACAGGGCTATGGCTACACCTTC
CASSLIRGQGYGYTF
>TRBV27|.|TRBJ1-4|.
TGTGCCAGCAGTAGACTGGACGGGAATGAAAAACTGTTTTTT
CASSRLDGNEKLFF
>TRBV27|.|TRBJ2-7|.
TGTGCCAGCAGTTTAGGCTACGAGCAGTACTTC
CASSLGYEQYF
>TRBV28|.|TRBJ1-1|.
TGTGCCAGCAGACCCGGGGGAGGGTTAAGGAACACTGAAGCTTTCTTT
CASRPGGGLRNTEAFF
>TRBV15|once|TRBJ2-3|.
TGTGCCACCAGCAGAGTAATTGAGCTGGGGGATACGCAGTATTTT
CATSRVIELGDTQYF
>TRBV5-1|.|TRBJ2-1|.
TGCGCCAGCAGCTTGTCGGCTAGCATAGGTAGTGAGCAGTTCTTC
CASSLSASIGSEQFF
>TRBV19|.|TRBJ1-1|.
TGTGCCAGTAGTCCGGACCCGGGAGCGACTTTCTTT
CASSPDPGATFF
>TRBV7-3|few|TRBJ1-1|.
TGTGCCAGCAGCTTACAGGGGAACACTGAAGCTTTCTTT
CASSLQGNTEAFF
>TRBV4-1|.|TRBJ2-1|.
TGCGCCAGCAGCCAAGTAACGGGTTCCTACAATGAGCAGTTCTTC
CASSQVTGSYNEQFF
>TRBV28|.|TRBJ2-5|TRBD2
TGTGCCAGCAGTTTTCCCCTAGCGGGGGCCGGATACCAAGAGACCCAGTACTTC
CASSFPLAGAGYQETQYF
>TRBV19|.|TRBJ2-1|TRBD2
TGTGCCAGTAGTATCTGGACTAGCGCAGACAATGAGCAGTTCTTC
CASSIWTSADNEQFF
>TRBV4-3|.|TRBJ1-2|TRBD1
TGCGCCAGCAGCCTAGGACAGGGGGGCTATGGCTACACCTTC
CASSLGQGGYGYTF
>TRBV7-6|.|TRBJ2-5|TRBD2
TGTGCCAGCAGCTTCGGGACTAGGGGGCAAGAGACCCAGTACTTC
CASSFGTRGQETQYF
>TRBV7-2|.|TRBJ2-3|TRBD2
TGTGCCAGCAGCCCCCGGACTAGCGGGGGGGCAGATACGCAGTATTTT
CASSPRTSGGADTQYF
>TRBV7-3|.|TRBJ2-5|.
TGTGCCAGCAGCTTGACATACCAAGAGACCCAGTACTTC
CASSLTYQETQYF
>TRBV5-1|.|TRBJ2-5|TRBD2
TGCGCCAGCAGCTTGTTCACTAGCGGAGATCAAGAGACCCAGTACTTC
CASSLFTSGDQETQYF
>TRBV18|few|TRBJ1-1|.
TGTGCCAGCTCACAGCCTGGGGGATTGAACACTGAAGCTTTCTTT
CASSQPGGLNTEAFF